Listed here are 16 T cell receptor beta chains from one sample, sequenced in a study of T cells after yellow fever vaccination. TCRdb independently ran MiXCR on the 5' RACE reads; one entry per CDR3 protein. The table includes around 29,000 distinct CDR3 sequences, roughly 5.9% detected once. The source material was PBMCs, either bulk or a sorted T-cell subset (CD4+, CD8+, memory, or dextramer-sorted; not recorded which), sampled on the day of the yellow fever booster vaccination. These receptors were collected from a man under 40 who received the YFV17D yellow fever vaccine.

At least ten counts were recorded for this clonotype. This chain connects TRBV6-6 to TRBJ1-1, with 9 bases fitting TRBD1. V was clipped by 7 bases and J by 14 bases; unmatched bases: 11. From germline, CDR1 is MNHNY and CDR2 SVGAGI (reference sequence). The CDR3 runs 12 residues. DNA for the CDR3: TGTGCCAGCACCTCGAATGAGGACAGGGGCTTCTTT. Its protein product is CASTSNEDRGFF.

This clonotype was seen repeatedly, ten times or more. The CDR3 DNA reads as TGTGCCAGCAGTTATCAAGCGGGAGGGCCATATACGCAGTATTTT. Translated: CASSYQAGGPYTQYF. The chain recombines TRBV6-5 with TRBJ2-3; 10 positions agree with TRBD2. V gave up 3 bases and J gave up 7 bases; unmatched junction bases: 7. The CDR3 is 15 residues long. The germline V gene encodes CDR1 MNHEY and CDR2 SVGAGI.

The chain carries TRBV5-1 and TRBJ2-7; weak D call: TRBD2 (7 bases). This CDR3 has 15 residues. Germline CDR1 is SGHRS and CDR2 is YFSETQ. Trimming removed 6 bases from V and 1 base from J, with 17 bases in between. CDR3 nucleotides: TGCGCCAGCACCGGGGGGCAGGGGACATCCTACGAGCAGTACTTC. Residues: CASTGGQGTSYEQYF.

The sample holds many counts of this clonotype. This rearrangement joins TRBV5-4 to TRBJ2-7; no clear D. From germline, CDR1 is SGHNT and CDR2 YYREEE (reference sequence). The ends were cut back, 3 bases at V and 7 bases at J, with 8 bases in the middle. The CDR3 has 11 residues. Here the CDR3 DNA reads TGTGCCAGCAGCTCGGACCTGGAGCAGTACTTC. Amino acid sequence: CASSSDLEQYF.

This clonotype ranks as medium-sized. V gene TRBV7-3 combines with J gene TRBJ2-3; D is undetermined. The V gene lost 2 bases and the J gene lost 6 bases, with 9 bases spanning the gap. The length of the CDR3 is 13 residues. Germline V lookup: CDR1 SGHTA, CDR2 FQGTGA. The CDR3 region is CASSLLGSDTQYF. The CDR3 coding sequence is TGTGCCAGCAGCTTACTAGGATCGGATACGCAGTATTTT.

This clonotype was observed many times. This chain's CDR3 is CASSLTSSPPYEQYF. Written as DNA, the CDR3 is TGTGCCAGCAGCTTGACTAGCTCTCCTCCCTACGAGCAGTACTTC. The chain uses TRBV3-1 and TRBJ2-7; 7 nucleotides line up with TRBD2. CDR3 length: 15 amino acids. The V gene end was trimmed by 5 bases and the J gene end by 2 bases; junction bases not matched to a gene: 9. Germline loops: CDR1 LGHDT, CDR2 YNNKEL (reference sequence).

The chain combines TRBV11-2 with TRBJ2-3; TRBD2 aligns across 14 bases. The CDR3 contains 18 residues. The V gene's germline CDR1 is SGHAT and CDR2 FQNNGV. V lost 1 base, J lost 3 bases, and 6 bases stayed unmatched. Written as DNA, the CDR3 is TGTGCCAGCAGCTTAGTGACCGGGACTAGCGGGAGAACAGATACGCAGTATTTT. Translated, it gives CASSLVTGTSGRTDTQYF.

Of note for this clonotype: A read error may produce the germline difference seen at one junction end. This chain uses TRBV7-9 with TRBJ2-7; TRBD2 agrees at 8 bases. The CDR3 runs to 16 residues. CDR1 and CDR2 (germline): SEHNR, FQNEAQ (reference sequence). The CDR3 DNA sequence: TGTGACAGCAGCTACGGGGGGGACCTCCCCGGGGGCGGGCAGTACTTC. This codes for CDSSYGGDLPGGGQYF.

This clonotype came up many times. The chain combines TRBV12-3 or TRBV12-4 with TRBJ1-2; unclear D gene. Deletions cut 6 bases from V and 4 bases from J, with 6 bases between. This CDR3 contains 11 residues. The CDR3 is CASRSIYGYTF. The CDR3 DNA reads TGTGCCAGCAGGTCTATCTATGGCTACACCTTC.

This clonotype is medium-sized (0.01 to 0.1%) in the sample. The V and J genes are TRBV12-3 or TRBV12-4 and TRBJ2-2, with TRBD2 matching over 11 bases. Unmatched junction bases numbered 4, after V lost 10 bases and J lost 3 bases. CDR3 length equals 14 residues. The CDR3 DNA reads as TGTGCCACCCAACTAGCGGGAGACACCGGGGAGCTGTTTTTT. Encoded protein: CATQLAGDTGELFF.

This clonotype was observed at least ten times. The chain links TRBV27 to TRBJ2-7, with a tentative D call TRBD2 (7 bases). The CDR3 extends over 15 amino acids. Trimming cost V 5 bases and J 1 base, with 15 bases left between them. In germline, CDR1 is MNHEY, CDR2 SMNVEV (reference sequence). CDR3: CASSPSGQPSYEQYF. DNA of the CDR3: TGTGCCAGCAGTCCTAGCGGACAGCCATCCTACGAGCAGTACTTC.

In this sample, this clonotype turned up many times. The chain carries TRBV6-4 and TRBJ2-1; D may be TRBD1 (6 bases). With 2 bases removed from V and 8 bases from J, the gap between germline ends came to 16 bases. Germline V gives CDR1 MRHNA, CDR2 SNTAGT. The CDR3 consists of 15 residues. The DNA for the CDR3 is TGTGCCAGCAGTGACGGGGGCGGGTTCCAACATGAGCAGTTCTTC. This codes for CASSDGGGFQHEQFF.

This clonotype appeared a few times. The chain carries TRBV19 and TRBJ1-2; TRBD1 agrees at 7 bases. J lost 6 bases, V lost 6 bases, and 13 bases had no gene match. The CDR3 length is 15 residues. CDR1 and CDR2 (germline): LNHDA, SQIVND (reference sequence). In DNA form, the CDR3 reads TGTGCCAGTAGGGCTTACACCGGGACAGACGATGGCTACACCTTC. Its translation is CASRAYTGTDDGYTF.

This sequence joins TRBV24-1 and TRBJ2-7; D possibly corresponds to TRBD1 (6 bases). Trimming cost V 3 bases and J 9 bases, with 14 bases left between them. The CDR3 length is 13 residues. CDR1 and CDR2 from the germline V gene are KGHDR and SFDVKD. The CDR3 region has the DNA TGTGCCACCAGTGATAAAGTGACAGGTCTGCAGTACTTC. Protein sequence: CATSDKVTGLQYF.

This clonotype was detected many times. CDR3 in amino acids: CASSQDMGLLTAFF. CDR3 DNA: TGTGCCAGCAGCCAAGATATGGGTTTACTAACGGCTTTCTTT. V and J are TRBV14 and TRBJ1-1; D gene uncertain. Deletions cut 0 bases from V and 11 bases from J, with 16 bases between. The CDR3 runs 14 residues. The germline gives CDR1 SGHDN, CDR2 FVKESK.

This clonotype was detected a few times. The chain carries TRBV6-5 and TRBJ1-2, with 7 nucleotides matching TRBD1. V lost 2 bases to trimming and J lost 6 bases; unmatched junction nucleotides: 9. Per germline, CDR1 MNHEY and CDR2 SVGAGI. The CDR3 consists of 15 residues. CDR3 sequence reads: CASSYPDRVVDGYTF. Here the CDR3 DNA reads TGTGCCAGCAGTTACCCTGACAGGGTTGTGGATGGCTACACCTTC.